These 7 T cell receptor beta chains came from one sample sequenced in a study of shared clonotypes between healthy human individuals. Some clones are missing from TCRdb's copy, which holds only in-frame ones; the method was immunoSEQ multiplex PCR. This sample has 2 million to 2.5 million clones; approximately 93% occur once, and the top ten carry about 0.37%. The sequencing sample was made of naive CD4+ T cells from PBMCs. Subset described: CD45RA+ positively selected. These TCRs come from a man younger than 35 in good health. Some clones in this sample may be carry-over from other donors' samples.

The rearrangement links TRBV19 to TRBJ2-2; the D is unclear. Germline loops: CDR1 LNHDA, CDR2 SQIVND (reference sequence). This CDR3 has 12 residues. Trimming cost V 9 bases and J 7 bases, with 12 bases left between them. The CDR3 DNA follows: TGTGCCAGCCTTTCCCGGCACGGGGAGCTGTTTTTT. Translating it yields CASLSRHGELFF.

For the CDR3, the DNA is TGCAGCGTTGAACCCCGGACATCCTACTATGGCTACACCTTC. Amino acid sequence: CSVEPRTSYYGYTF. This chain connects TRBV29-1 to TRBJ1-2; D possibly corresponds to TRBD1 (5 bases). The CDR3 extends over 14 amino acids. Trimming left V 2 bases short and J 3 bases short, with 13 bases between. Germline V gives CDR1 SQVTM, CDR2 ANQGSEA. Variable domain in full (rest from reference TRBV29-1 and TRBJ1-2): SAVISQKPSRDICQRGTSLTIQCQVDSQVTMMFWYRQQPGQSLTLIATANQGSEATYESGFVIDKFPISRPNLTFSTLTVSNMSPEDSSIYLCSVEPRTSYYGYTFGSGTRLTVV.

The chain is built from TRBV5-1 and TRBJ2-3, with 8 bases lining up with TRBD1. Germline lookup yields CDR1 SGHRS and CDR2 YFSETQ. The CDR3 spans 15 residues. V dropped 4 bases and J dropped 9; count of bases not matched to a gene: 13. CDR3 protein: CASSIPTGAPGTQYF. CDR3 sequence (DNA): TGCGCCAGCAGCATACCGACAGGGGCTCCTGGCACGCAGTATTTT.

CDR3 DNA: TGTGCCGGAATTGACAGGGAGACCCAGTACTTC. As protein: CAGIDRETQYF. This chain connects TRBV30 to TRBJ2-5; tentative D call: TRBD1 (6 bases). There are 11 residues in the CDR3. Per germline, CDR1 GTSNPN and CDR2 SVGIG (reference sequence). V lost 8 bases and J lost 5, with 12 bases in between. The whole variable domain, filled in from reference TRBV30 and TRBJ2-5, reads SQTIHQWPATLVQPVGSPLSLECTVEGTSNPNLYWYRQAAGRGLQLLFYSVGIGQISSEVPQNLSASRPQDRQFILSSKKLLLSDSGFYLCAGIDRETQYFGPGTRLLVL.

This rearrangement joins TRBV5-1 to TRBJ2-7; no clear D. The V and J ends lost 7 bases and 0 bases respectively, with 17 bases between them. The germline gives CDR1 SGHRS, CDR2 YFSETQ. CDR3 length equals 15 residues. CDR3 coding DNA: TGCGCCAGCCGCCCTACTCCGACAACCTCCTACGAGCAGTACTTC. Its protein product is CASRPTPTTSYEQYF.

CDR3: CASSLGPLAAGELFF. The CDR3, as DNA: TGTGCCAGCAGCTTGGGGCCACTAGCAGCCGGGGAGCTGTTTTTT. J is TRBJ2-2 and V is TRBV5-4; a possible D gene is TRBD2 (6 bases). The V end was cut by 0 bases, the J end by 6 bases, with 12 bases between. Germline V gene data show CDR1 as SGHNT and CDR2 as YYREEE (reference sequence). The CDR3 extends over 15 amino acids. The entire variable domain, with the rest obtained from reference TRBV5-4 and TRBJ2-2, is as follows: ETGVTQSPTHLIKTRGQQVTLRCSSQSGHNTVSWYQQALGQGPQFIFQYYREEENGRGNFPPRFSGLQFPNYSSELNVNALELDDSALYLCASSLGPLAAGELFFGEGSRLTVL.

This clone occurred once. The chain carries TRBV7-2 and TRBJ2-7, with D tentatively TRBD2 (5 bases). The length of the CDR3 is 15 residues. The ends were cut back, 5 bases at V and 0 bases at J, with 14 bases in the middle. Germline loops: CDR1 SGHTA, CDR2 FQGNSA. CDR3 loop: CASSPSGLTSYEQYF. In nucleotides, the CDR3 is TGTGCCAGCAGCCCGAGTGGACTGACCTCCTACGAGCAGTACTTC.